This T cell receptor beta chain was obtained from a study of T-cell memory formation after mild COVID-19. Whole-study findings and limits: Those CD4+ clones that contracted were mainly in CM and EM (CD8+ ones in EMRA).

TCRdb analysed the 5' RACE reads with MiXCR anew, one entry per CDR3 protein. The data show about 320,000 distinct CDR3 sequences, more than 13% seen once. This clonotype was seen at least ten times. Its antigen is unknown. CDR3 size: 14 residues. The V gene lost 6 bases and the J gene lost 0 bases, with 12 bases spanning the gap. This TCR was recovered from a man younger than 35 who had mild COVID-19 (a few samples of this study predate the infection). Cell type and time point are not known. The sequencing sample was made of PBMCs or a T cell subset sorted from them (not recorded which). V usage is TRBV12-3 or TRBV12-4 and J usage is TRBJ2-7; D is possibly TRBD2 (5 bases). The CDR3 DNA is TGTGCCAGCAGCCCCCGACTAAACTCCTACGAGCAGTACTTC. This encodes CASSPRLNSYEQYF.